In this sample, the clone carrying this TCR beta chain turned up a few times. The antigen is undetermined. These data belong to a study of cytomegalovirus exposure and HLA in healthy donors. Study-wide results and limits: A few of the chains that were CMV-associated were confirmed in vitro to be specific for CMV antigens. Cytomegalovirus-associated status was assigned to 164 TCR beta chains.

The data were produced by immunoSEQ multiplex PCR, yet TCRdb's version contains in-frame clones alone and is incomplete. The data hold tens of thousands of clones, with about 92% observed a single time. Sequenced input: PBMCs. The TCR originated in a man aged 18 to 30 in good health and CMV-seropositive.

The CDR3 is CASSHISYEQYF. The CDR3, as DNA: TGTGCCAGCAGCCACATTTCCTACGAGCAGTACTTC. The chain joins TRBV7-8 to TRBJ2-7; D call uncertain. V gave up 5 bases and J gave up 1 base, with 6 bases separating them. Germline CDR1 and CDR2: SGHVS and FQNEAQ. This CDR3 region has 12 residues. Complete variable domain (other parts from reference TRBV7-8 and TRBJ2-7): GAGVSQSPRYKVAKRGQDVALRCDPISGHVSLFWYQQALGQGPEFLTYFQNEAQLDKSGLPSDRFFAERPEGSVSTLKIQRTQQEDSAVYLCASSHISYEQYFGPGTRLTVT.